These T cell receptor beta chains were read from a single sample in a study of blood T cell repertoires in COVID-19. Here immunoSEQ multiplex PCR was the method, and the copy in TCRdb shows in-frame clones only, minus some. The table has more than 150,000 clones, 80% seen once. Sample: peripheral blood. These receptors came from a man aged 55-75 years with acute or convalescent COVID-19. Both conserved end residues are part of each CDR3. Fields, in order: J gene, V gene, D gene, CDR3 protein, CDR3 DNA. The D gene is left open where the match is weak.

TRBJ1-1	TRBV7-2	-	CASTNAGIEAFF	TGTGCCAGCACCAACGCAGGGATTGAAGCTTTCTTT
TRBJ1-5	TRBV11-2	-	CASSLDLGGMPQHF	TGTGCCAGCAGCTTAGATTTGGGGGGGATGCCCCAGCATTTT
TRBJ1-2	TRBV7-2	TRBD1	CASSTGTGTYGYTF	TGTGCCAGCAGCACCGGGACAGGGACCTATGGCTACACCTTC
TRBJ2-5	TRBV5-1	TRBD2	CASSSGLALYQETQYF	TGCGCCAGCAGCTCTGGACTAGCGCTTTACCAAGAGACCCAGTACTTC
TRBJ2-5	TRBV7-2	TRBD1	CASSGGTGGLETQYF	TGTGCCAGCAGCGGAGGGACAGGGGGATTGGAGACCCAGTACTTC
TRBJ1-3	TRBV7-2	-	CASSFTPGPAGNTIYF	TGTGCCAGCAGCTTCACACCAGGTCCCGCTGGAAACACCATATATTTT
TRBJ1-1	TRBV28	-	CAIHRDLNTEAFF	TGTGCCATTCACAGGGATTTAAACACTGAAGCTTTCTTT
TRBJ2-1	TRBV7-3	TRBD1	CASSLNGQGANEQFF	TGTGCCAGCAGCTTAAACGGTCAGGGGGCAAATGAGCAGTTCTTC
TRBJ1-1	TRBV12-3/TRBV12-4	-	CASSLFQKAFF	TGTGCCAGCAGTTTATTCCAGAAAGCTTTCTTT
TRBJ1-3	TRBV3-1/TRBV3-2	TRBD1	CASSRRDRASGNTIYF	TGTGCCAGCAGCCGCCGGGACAGGGCCTCTGGAAACACCATATATTTT
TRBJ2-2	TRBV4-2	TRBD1	CASSQFPGQGTGELFF	TGTGCCAGCAGCCAATTTCCCGGACAGGGAACCGGGGAGCTGTTTTTT
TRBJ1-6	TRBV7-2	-	CASSLGGNSPLHF	TGTGCCAGCAGCTTAGGTGGCAATTCACCCCTCCACTTT
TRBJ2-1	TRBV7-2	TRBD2	CASSLFRAGGPRNEQFF	TGTGCCAGCAGCTTATTCCGAGCGGGAGGGCCGAGGAATGAGCAGTTCTTC
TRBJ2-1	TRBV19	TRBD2	CASSLLAGRLRDEQFF	TGTGCCAGTAGTCTCTTAGCGGGTCGGTTAAGGGATGAGCAGTTCTTC
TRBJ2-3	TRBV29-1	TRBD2	CSVETLAGGPLGQYF	TGCAGCGTCGAGACTCTAGCGGGAGGCCCCCTTGGGCAGTATTTT
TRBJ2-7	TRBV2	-	CASSEKGLLYEQYF	TGTGCCAGCAGTGAAAAGGGGCTTTTGTACGAGCAGTACTTC
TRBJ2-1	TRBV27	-	CASSLLQGTYNEQFF	TGTGCCAGCAGTTTATTGCAGGGAACCTACAATGAGCAGTTCTTC
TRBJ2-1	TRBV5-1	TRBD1	CASSRPAGGRYNEQFF	TGCGCCAGCAGCCGTCCCGCAGGGGGTCGCTACAATGAGCAGTTCTTC